The 12 T cell receptor beta chains given below trace back to one sample, sequenced in a study of T cell repertoires in cytomegalovirus infection. These receptors have no identified antigens. TCRdb called the reads again in MiXCR, with one record for every CDR3 protein. The sample has around 360,000 distinct CDR3 sequences; roughly a third are singletons. Sequenced material: cultured PBMCs, taken from culture after CMV antigen stimulation. The receptor set was obtained from a human donor in good health (CMV status not recorded). Some clones in this sample may be carry-over from other donors' samples.

This clonotype was observed a handful of times. The chain recombines TRBV7-8 with TRBJ2-3; weak D call: TRBD2 (6 bases). The germline V gene has CDR1 SGHVS and CDR2 FQNEAQ. The CDR3 has 14 residues. Trimming left V 2 bases short and J 6 bases short, with 12 bases between. The CDR3 DNA reads as TGTGCCAGCAGCTTACTAGCGAGAGGGGATACGCAGTATTTT. This sequence encodes CASSLLARGDTQYF.

This clonotype occurred a few times. The V call is TRBV11-2, the J call TRBJ2-6, with D unclear. The germline V gene encodes CDR1 SGHAT and CDR2 FQNNGV. The ends were cut back, 6 bases at V and 0 bases at J, with 6 bases in the middle. The CDR3 length is 14 residues. The CDR3 sequence is CASRVRSGANVLTF. The DNA for the CDR3 is TGTGCCAGCAGGGTACGCTCTGGGGCCAACGTCCTGACTTTC. The whole variable domain, filled in from reference TRBV11-2 and TRBJ2-6, reads EAGVAQSPRYKIIEKRQSVAFWCNPISGHATLYWYQQILGQGPKLLIQFQNNGVVDDSQLPKDRFSAERLKGVDSTLKIQPAKLEDSAVYLCASRVRSGANVLTFGAGSRLTVL.

The J gene is TRBJ2-7, the V gene TRBV7-2, with D possibly being TRBD2 (6 bases). V was cut by 2 bases and J by 2 bases, with 13 bases left in between. The CDR3 extends over 15 amino acids. Germline CDR1 SGHTA, CDR2 FQGNSA. The CDR3 is CASSLWRDPAYEQYF. CDR3 coding DNA: TGTGCCAGCAGCTTATGGCGGGACCCAGCCTACGAGCAGTACTTC. Supplemented by reference TRBV7-2 and TRBJ2-7, the full variable domain reads GAGVSQSPSNKVTEKGKDVELRCDPISGHTALYWYRQSLGQGLEFLIYFQGNSAPDKSGLPSDRFSAERTGGSVSTLTIQRTQQEDSAVYLCASSLWRDPAYEQYFGPGTRLTVT.

The chain uses TRBV25-1 and TRBJ2-5; 7 nucleotides align to TRBD2. Germline CDR1 is MGHDK and CDR2 is SYGVNS. This CDR3 contains 16 residues. The ends lost 4 bases at V and 4 bases at J; junction bases unmatched: 12. The CDR3: CASSGGWGGGGETQYF. Here the CDR3 DNA reads TGTGCCAGCAGTGGAGGCTGGGGCGGGGGTGGAGAGACCCAGTACTTC. Full variable domain (outside the CDR3, taken from reference TRBV25-1 and TRBJ2-5): EADIYQTPRYLVIGTGKKITLECSQTMGHDKMYWYQQDPGMELHLIHYSYGVNSTEKGDLSSESTVSRIRTEHFPLTLESARPSHTSQYLCASSGGWGGGGETQYFGPGTRLLVL.

The chain combines TRBV27 with TRBJ2-2; a weak D match, TRBD2 (5 bases). Germline V gene data show CDR1 as MNHEY and CDR2 as SMNVEV (reference sequence). There are 13 residues in the CDR3. V dropped 7 bases and J dropped 5 bases, with 11 bases sitting between them. The CDR3 region is CASTWPGTGELFF. CDR3 DNA: TGTGCCAGCACTTGGCCGGGGACCGGGGAGCTGTTTTTT.

A single count supports this clonotype. The chain has TRBV28 and TRBJ2-3; a possible D gene is TRBD1 (6 bases). CDR3 length equals 16 residues. The V gene's germline CDR1 is MDHEN and CDR2 SYDVKM. Trimming shortened V by 5 bases and J by 2 bases, and 17 bases separated the two germline ends. CDR3 DNA sequence: TGTGCCAGCAGTCAATCCTCACCAGGGGTCACAGATACGCAGTATTTT. The encoded protein is CASSQSSPGVTDTQYF.

J is TRBJ1-4 and V is TRBV7-6; D gene uncertain. CDR1 and CDR2 from the germline V gene are SGHVS and FNYEAQ. Between the trimmed V and J ends, which lost 0 bases and 3 bases, there was a span of 5 bases. The CDR3 runs 14 residues. The CDR3: CASSLAKSNEKLFF. CDR3 coding DNA: TGTGCCAGCAGCTTAGCCAAGTCTAATGAAAAACTGTTTTTT.

This clonotype has more than one count but fewer than ten. The rearrangement uses TRBV28 and TRBJ1-5; 8 positions match TRBD1. Looked up from germline, CDR1 is MDHEN and CDR2 is SYDVKM. V trimming: 5 bases; J trimming: 3 bases; junction bases outside the gene matches: 6. This CDR3 contains 15 residues. This chain's CDR3 is CASSLSDRDNQPQHF. The CDR3 bases are TGTGCCAGCAGTCTGTCGGACAGGGACAATCAGCCCCAGCATTTT.

This clonotype occurred a few times. CDR3 coding DNA: TGTGCCAGCAGTTACACAGGACCTCCAGATACGCAGTATTTT. Translated, it gives CASSYTGPPDTQYF. The rearrangement joins TRBV6-1 to TRBJ2-3; TRBD1 is a possible D gene (5 bases). Trimming shortened V by 5 bases and J by 4 bases, and 13 bases separated the two germline ends. Germline V gives CDR1 MNHNS, CDR2 SASEGT. The CDR3 sequence is 14 residues long.

This clonotype was detected a few times. The V and J genes are TRBV7-8 and TRBJ1-1; 7 positions agree with TRBD1. From germline, CDR1 is SGHVS and CDR2 FQNEAQ. V lost 1 base to trimming and J lost 6 bases; unmatched junction nucleotides: 8. The CDR3 loop spans 15 amino acids. The CDR3 sequence is CASSLGSGGVAEAFF. The CDR3 DNA sequence: TGTGCCAGCAGCTTAGGATCAGGGGGGGTGGCTGAAGCTTTCTTT.

The chain has TRBV12-3 or TRBV12-4 and TRBJ2-7; the D call may be TRBD1 or TRBD2 (5 bases each). CDR3 size: 14 residues. Between the trimmed V and J ends, which lost 7 bases and 4 bases, there was a span of 17 bases. Here the CDR3 DNA reads TGTGCCAGCAACTCCGGGACGACCCTATACGAGCAGTACTTC. Amino acid sequence: CASNSGTTLYEQYF.

This clonotype was recorded once. The genes are TRBV20-1 and TRBJ2-1; 7 bases align to TRBD2. CDR1 and CDR2 from the germline V gene are DFQATT and SNEGSKA (reference sequence). V lost 3 bases to trimming and J lost 9 bases; unmatched junction nucleotides: 11. CDR3 length: 14 residues. Here the CDR3 reads CSASGQRGWSEQFF. Here the CDR3 DNA reads TGCAGTGCTAGTGGGCAGCGGGGATGGTCTGAGCAGTTCTTC.